The TCR beta chain described here comes from a study of identical twins. One entry per CDR3 protein, called by TCRdb with MiXCR from the 5' RACE reads. The repertoire holds roughly 720,000 distinct CDR3 sequences, with over 15% as singletons. In its sample, this clonotype was seen a few times. Its antigen is not identified. CDR3 length: 14 residues. Trimming removed 5 bases from V and 4 bases from J, with 12 bases in between. Germline loops: CDR1 LGHNA, CDR2 YNFKEQ. The study, taken as a whole, reports: Partial confounding of zero-insertion analyses by invariant MAIT and iNKT cells was possible.

This sample also belongs to another study, concerning T cells expressing NK-cell markers. Turning to that study: Seven of eight sequenced donors tested HCMV-seropositive; one tested seronegative. Where a handful of donors were concerned, these clonotypes also led the CD3+CD56-NKG2C+ fraction.

The sequencing input was PBMCs. The origin of this receptor is a woman aged 18-29 years in good health. The chain uses TRBV4-2 and TRBJ2-1, with D maybe TRBD1 (6 bases). The DNA of the CDR3 is TGTGCCAGCAGCTTAACAGGGCTTTACAATGAGCAGTTCTTC. As protein: CASSLTGLYNEQFF.